This passage covers 10 T cell receptor beta chains from one sample sequenced in a study of T cells in localized non-small cell lung cancer. Profiled with immunoSEQ multiplex PCR; TCRdb holds only in-frame clones, not every one. The sample has about 40,000 clones, approximately 83% seen once. This specimen consisted of peripheral blood, obtained before any cancer treatment. All receptors derive from a man aged 35 to 69 with stage I lung adenocarcinoma.

This chain joins TRBV2 and TRBJ2-3, with 10 bases that match TRBD2. Trimming at V came to 4 bases and at J to 6 bases, leaving 16 bases not matched to a gene. This CDR3 region has 18 residues. Germline-derived CDR1 and CDR2 are SNHLY and FYNNEI. CDR3 DNA: TGTGCCAGCAGTGGGTGGAATGCCGGGACTAGCGTATCTGATACGCAGTATTTT. Translated: CASSGWNAGTSVSDTQYF.

In its sample, this clone was seen once. This chain connects TRBV4-2 to TRBJ1-1, with D unresolved. The CDR3 loop spans 15 amino acids. Deletions cut 0 bases from V and 2 bases from J, with 10 bases between. Germline V gene data show CDR1 as LGHNA and CDR2 as YNFKEQ. The CDR3 sequence: CASSQEPGSNTEAFF. The CDR3 region has the DNA TGTGCCAGCAGCCAAGAGCCGGGTTCAAACACTGAAGCTTTCTTT.

This clone was counted only a few times. The J gene is TRBJ1-1, the V gene TRBV27; TRBD1 is a possible D gene (6 bases). Germline V gene lookup returns CDR1 MNHEY and CDR2 SMNVEV (reference sequence). Trimming pared 5 bases from V and 1 base from J, leaving 23 bases between. The CDR3 runs to 18 residues. The CDR3 reads CASSLTGGAGPGNTEAFF. As DNA, the CDR3 is TGTGCCAGCAGTCTCACGGGGGGCGCCGGGCCGGGGAACACTGAAGCTTTCTTT.

This chain connects TRBV5-8 to TRBJ2-7; D may correspond to TRBD1 or TRBD2 (5 bases each). CDR3 length: 12 residues. Germline values: CDR1 SGHTS, CDR2 YDEGEE. Trimming left V 4 bases short and J 3 bases short, with 8 bases between. CDR3 sequence (DNA): TGTGCCAGCAGCCGGGACCTCTACGAGCAGTACTTC. It yields the protein CASSRDLYEQYF.

The chain links TRBV7-9 to TRBJ2-1, with D maybe TRBD2 (6 bases). This CDR3 comprises 12 residues. Per the germline V gene, CDR1 is SEHNR and CDR2 is FQNEAQ (reference sequence). The V gene lost 5 bases and the J gene lost 9 bases, with 11 bases spanning the gap. CDR3 sequence reads: CASSPRGIEQFF. The CDR3 nucleotides are TGTGCCAGCAGCCCACGGGGGATTGAGCAGTTCTTC.

On this clone: Compared with germline, one end of the junction differs, possibly owing to a read error. The V gene is TRBV7-7, the J gene TRBJ2-3, with D perhaps given as TRBD1 or TRBD2 (5 bases each). This CDR3 is 13 amino acids long. The germline gives CDR1 SSHAT, CDR2 FNYEAQ (reference sequence). The CDR3 loop is CASSSGPTDTQYF. The DNA of the CDR3 is TGTGCTAGCAGCTCGGGACCGACAGATACGCAGTATTTT.

The V and J genes are TRBV5-1 and TRBJ2-7, with 8 positions matching TRBD2. The CDR3 runs to 17 residues. With 0 bases clipped from V and 6 bases from J, the junction kept 14 bases outside the gene matches. Germline CDR1 is SGHRS and CDR2 is YFSETQ. The CDR3 protein is CASSLAGSGIGATEQYF. DNA for the CDR3: TGCGCCAGCAGCTTGGCCGGTAGCGGGATCGGGGCTACCGAGCAGTACTTC. Variable domain in full (rest from reference TRBV5-1 and TRBJ2-7): KAGVTQTPRYLIKTRGQQVTLSCSPISGHRSVSWYQQTPGQGLQFLFEYFSETQRNKGNFPGRFSGRQFSNSRSEMNVSTLELGDSALYLCASSLAGSGIGATEQYFGPGTRLTVT.

The rearrangement uses TRBV6-1 and TRBJ1-2, with TRBD1 matching 9 bases. The CDR3 covers 14 residues. Unmatched junction bases numbered 12, after V lost 8 bases and J lost 8 bases. Looked up from germline, CDR1 is MNHNS and CDR2 is SASEGT. CDR3 protein: CASGLGQGTYGYTF. DNA of the CDR3: TGTGCCAGCGGTCTTGGACAGGGGACGTACGGCTACACCTTC.

The rearrangement uses TRBV9 and TRBJ2-3; 7 nucleotides match TRBD2. V was clipped by 1 base and J by 2 bases; unmatched bases: 4. The CDR3 consists of 15 residues. Germline values: CDR1 SGDLS, CDR2 YYNGEE. The CDR3, as DNA: TGTGCCAGCAGCGTATTGGGGGGGTACACAGATACGCAGTATTTT. This sequence encodes CASSVLGGYTDTQYF.

V and J are TRBV6-1 and TRBJ2-5; D is perhaps TRBD1 (5 bases). The CDR3 length is 11 residues. Germline V gene sequence: CDR1 MNHNS, CDR2 SASEGT. Trimming cost V 5 bases and J 9 bases, with 10 bases left between them. The CDR3 sequence: CASSQGVAQYF. As DNA, the CDR3 is TGTGCCAGCAGTCAAGGGGTTGCCCAGTACTTC.